The source of this TCR beta chain is a study of a mutant IDH1 vaccine in newly diagnosed glioma. Study at large: Commencement of vaccination occurred 4-6 weeks following radiotherapy alone, or concurrently with temozolomide cycles.

This CDR3 is 18 amino acids long. Produced via immunoSEQ multiplex PCR; TCRdb's table is partial and in-frame only. The data show roughly 74,000 clones, with almost 85% seen just once and about 2.2% held by the top ten. Time point here: week 23, last vaccination. Vaccinated patients received 300 ug of mutant IDH1 20-mer peptide per dose, with topical imiquimod. In regard to this clone: Its specificity is unknown.

The specimen was PBMCs, collected from a glioma patient whose treatment included an IDH1 peptide vaccine. The chain joins TRBV21-1 to TRBJ1-1; the table names TRBD1, a call not compared with the DNA. TRBV21-1 is assigned pseudogene status. The sequence was obtained from a man younger than 40 with glioma. Some clones in this sample may be carry-over from other donors' samples. The CDR3 bases are TGTGCCAGCAGCCCCAAGCATGGGCCCAAACAGAAGAACACTGAAGCTTTCTTT. Its translation: CASSPKHGPKQKNTEAFF.